These 25 T cell receptor beta chains share one sample of origin, sequenced in a study of CXCR3-negative and CXCR3-positive naive CD8 T cells. With UMI labels, 5' RACE was used to prepare the TRB cDNA libraries. With the 5' RACE reads reprocessed, TCRdb shows one record per CDR3 protein and no DNA. Recorded for this sample: roughly 90,000 distinct CDR3 sequences. Specimen: naive CXCR3- CD8+ T cells from blood. Subset defined: CD45RO-CCR7+CD27+CD95- naive CD8+ T cells lacking CXCR3 (TNR3-). The receptors here all came from a human donor in good health. Some clones in this sample may be carry-over from other donors' samples.

J is TRBJ2-5 and V is TRBV7-9; TCRdb's assignment of TRBD1 cannot be checked, as there is no DNA. Germline values: CDR1 SEHNR, CDR2 FQNEAQ (reference sequence). CDR3 length: 15 amino acids. The CDR3 region is CASSFSTGEQETQYF.

V and J are TRBV7-9 and TRBJ2-7; TCRdb designates TRBD1, a call that cannot be tested without DNA. CDR3 size: 14 residues. Germline CDR1 and CDR2: SEHNR and FQNEAQ (reference sequence). This CDR3 is CASSHRDKDYEQYF. The full variable domain, rest sourced from reference TRBV7-9 and TRBJ2-7, is DTGVSQNPRHKITKRGQNVTFRCDPISEHNRLYWYRQTLGQGPEFLTYFQNEAQLEKSRLLSDRFSAERPKGSFSTLEIQRTEQGDSAMYLCASSHRDKDYEQYFGPGTRLTVT.

The rearrangement links TRBV20-1 to TRBJ1-1; as DNA is missing, the TRBD1 call by TCRdb cannot be tested. This CDR3 has 18 residues. The germline V gene encodes CDR1 DFQATT and CDR2 SNEGSKA (reference sequence). CDR3 sequence reads: CSARDLHGLGTANTEAFF.

The rearrangement links TRBV20-1 to TRBJ2-1. The CDR3 runs 15 residues. Germline-derived CDR1 and CDR2 are DFQATT and SNEGSKA (reference sequence). The CDR3 sequence is CSAVSFQVAVHEQFF.

The V and J genes are TRBV29-1 and TRBJ2-7; the TCRdb D gene call, TRBD1, has no DNA to confirm it. There are 11 residues in the CDR3. Germline V CDR1 and CDR2: SQVTM, ANQGSEA. The CDR3 is CSGRTGSEQYF.

V is TRBV5-1 and J is TRBJ2-1; TCRdb picks TRBD1, but there is no DNA to check that call. The germline gives CDR1 SGHRS, CDR2 YFSETQ. The CDR3 spans 17 residues. The CDR3 sequence: CASSWGLGGSSYNEQFF.

The chain couples TRBV4-1 to TRBJ2-1. CDR3 length equals 16 residues. The germline V gene encodes CDR1 MGHRA and CDR2 YSYEKL. The CDR3 spells CASSQDLSSLINEQFF.

The gene calls are TRBV7-9 and TRBJ2-7; TCRdb gives TRBD1 as the D gene, but with no DNA this cannot be confirmed. The CDR3 spans 15 residues. Looked up from germline, CDR1 is SEHNR and CDR2 is FQNEAQ (reference sequence). The chain's CDR3 is CASSSTGVKPYEQYF.

V and J are TRBV29-1 and TRBJ2-1. CDR1 SQVTM and CDR2 ANQGSEA come from the germline V gene. The CDR3 runs to 13 residues. CDR3 region: CSVDRLERNEQFF.

CDR3 amino acids: CASSPPDRELNYGYTF. The rearrangement joins TRBV7-9 to TRBJ1-2; TCRdb proposes TRBD1, but this gene call is untestable without DNA. The CDR3 is made up of 16 amino acids. Germline V gene lookup returns CDR1 SEHNR and CDR2 FQNEAQ (reference sequence).

J is TRBJ2-1 and V is TRBV7-8; TCRdb indicates TRBD1, and absent DNA this call remains unverified. The CDR3 extends over 15 amino acids. From germline, CDR1 is SGHVS and CDR2 FQNEAQ. The CDR3 loop is CASSHRQQLYNEQFF.

This rearrangement joins TRBV29-1 to TRBJ2-3; checking the TCRdb D call of TRBD2 is not possible without DNA. The CDR3 runs 14 residues. Germline assignment: CDR1 SQVTM and CDR2 ANQGSEA. CDR3 in amino acids: CSVESRRERDTQYF.

The chain links TRBV29-1 to TRBJ2-7. Per the germline V gene, CDR1 is SQVTM and CDR2 is ANQGSEA. The CDR3 spans 13 residues. The CDR3 here is CSVADGMAYEQYF.

This CDR3 reads CATAQGGELFF. The chain uses TRBV6-5 and TRBJ2-2; TCRdb's D call of TRBD1 is untestable without DNA. This CDR3 spans 11 amino acids. Germline V CDR1 and CDR2: MNHEY, SVGAGI.

The V and J genes are TRBV27 and TRBJ1-1. CDR3 length: 13 residues. Germline-derived CDR1 and CDR2 are MNHEY and SMNVEV (reference sequence). CDR3 sequence reads: CASSDDRNTEAFF.

The genes are TRBV2 and TRBJ1-4. CDR3 length: 13 amino acids. Germline V gene sequence: CDR1 SNHLY, CDR2 FYNNEI. This CDR3 reads CASSSLISEKLFF.

The chain has TRBV24-1 and TRBJ2-2. This CDR3 is built from 13 residues. Germline V CDR1 and CDR2: KGHDR, SFDVKD. CDR3 amino acids: CATSDPRAGELFF.

The chain carries TRBV20-1 and TRBJ2-7; TCRdb returns TRBD1, unconfirmable since there is no DNA. The CDR3 sequence is 13 residues long. Germline CDR1 and CDR2: DFQATT and SNEGSKA (reference sequence). The CDR3: CSARAGGLYEQYF.

The CDR3 region is CSVWGLSEAFF. This chain uses TRBV29-1 with TRBJ1-1; TCRdb returns TRBD1, unconfirmable since there is no DNA. Germline CDR1 and CDR2: SQVTM and ANQGSEA. This CDR3 is 11 amino acids long.

The J gene is TRBJ2-6, the V gene TRBV19; absent DNA, TCRdb's TRBD1 call cannot be checked. The length of the CDR3 is 21 residues. Germline loops: CDR1 LNHDA, CDR2 SQIVND (reference sequence). The CDR3 protein is CASSIDLYGAGEVTGANVLTF.

The chain combines TRBV11-2 with TRBJ2-1; TCRdb designates TRBD2, a call that cannot be tested without DNA. The germline CDR1 and CDR2 sequences are SGHAT and FQNNGV. This CDR3 contains 12 residues. CDR3 sequence: CASRREVNEQFF.

CDR3 amino acids: CASSQTGYQETQYF. J is TRBJ2-5 and V is TRBV28; TCRdb indicates TRBD1, and absent DNA this call remains unverified. This CDR3 comprises 14 residues. Germline V lookup: CDR1 MDHEN, CDR2 SYDVKM.

This chain connects TRBV29-1 to TRBJ2-5; without DNA, the TCRdb call of TRBD1 cannot be checked. The CDR3 runs 14 residues. Per germline, CDR1 SQVTM and CDR2 ANQGSEA. This CDR3 is CSVDYGAFQETQYF.

The chain is built from TRBV20-1 and TRBJ2-2. The CDR3 consists of 13 residues. CDR1 and CDR2 (germline): DFQATT, SNEGSKA (reference sequence). CDR3 amino acids: CSARDIVAGELFF.

The chain recombines TRBV29-1 with TRBJ1-1; TCRdb calls TRBD1, which cannot be checked without DNA. CDR1 and CDR2 (germline): SQVTM, ANQGSEA. The CDR3 is 13 residues long. CDR3 sequence: CSVEAGGTAEAFF.